These 19 T cell receptor beta chains originate from one sample sequenced in a study of tumor-infiltrating lymphocytes in primary liver carcinoma. From around 520 ng of total RNA, TCR beta-specific cDNA was reverse-transcribed using a constant-region primer. Slightly modified ARM-PCR with three nested multiplex PCR rounds yielded TCR beta libraries. Rounds one and two of PCR, each of around 9 cycles, were primed with TRBV1-TRBV30 forward primers and a C-beta reverse primer. TCRdb independently ran MiXCR on the multiplex PCR reads; one entry per CDR3 protein. This repertoire shows 200,000 or so distinct CDR3 sequences, 65% found once; its top ten account for 7% to 8.5%. The authors took blood RNA from unsorted whole blood and also extracted germline DNA. Material: peripheral blood. The receptor set was obtained from a woman aged 60-70 years with primary liver carcinoma and hepatitis B virus infection.

Comment on this clonotype: A single base separates this from a much larger clone, so it may be a read error. The chain joins TRBV7-3 to TRBJ2-5; possible D gene TRBD2, 5 bases. The CDR3 is 15 residues long. The germline gives CDR1 SGHTA, CDR2 FQGTGA. CDR3 sequence reads: CASSLRGSDQEAQYF. The CDR3 DNA reads TGTGCCAGCAGCTTAAGGGGTAGCGACCAAGAGGCCCAGTACTTC.

For this clonotype: The junction and the germline gene differ at one end; a read error may be behind it. The chain joins TRBV13 to TRBJ2-5; TRBD2 agrees at 10 bases. Germline-derived CDR1 and CDR2 are PRHDT and FYEKMQ (reference sequence). CDR3 length equals 15 residues. The CDR3 loop is CAISSSGRAGETQYF. For the CDR3, the DNA is TGTGCCATCAGCTCCAGCGGGAGGGCCGGGGAGACCCAGTACTTC.

To note about this clonotype: One end of the junction is discordant with germline, which a read error may explain. This chain joins TRBV7-9 and TRBJ2-1, with 9 bases lining up with TRBD1. Germline loops: CDR1 SEHNR, CDR2 FQNEAQ (reference sequence). The CDR3 has 14 residues. The CDR3 here is CANSPSWDRDEQFF. The CDR3 nucleotides read TGTGCCAACAGCCCCTCTTGGGACAGGGATGAGCAGTTCTTC.

Regarding this clonotype: The junction departs from the called germline gene at one end, perhaps through a read error. The chain carries TRBV11-2 and TRBJ2-3; TRBD1 might be the D (6 bases). This CDR3 region has 14 residues. From germline, CDR1 is SGHAT and CDR2 FQNNGV. This CDR3 is CASRIPGGTDTQYF. The CDR3 DNA is TGCGCCAGCAGAATCCCAGGGGGCACAGATACGCAGTATTTT.

This clonotype was seen more than once but under ten times. The genes are TRBV14 and TRBJ2-7; unclear D gene. V was pared by 1 base and J by 0 bases, with 13 bases between. Germline loops: CDR1 SGHDN, CDR2 FVKESK. This CDR3 spans 16 amino acids. CDR3 nucleotides: TGTGCCAGCAGCCAAGGTTCGCAGTCATCCTCCTACGAGCAGTACTTC. Amino acids: CASSQGSQSSSYEQYF.

This clonotype was counted ten times or more. V gene TRBV11-1 combines with J gene TRBJ2-2; the match to TRBD1 covers 7 bases. The CDR3 has 16 amino acids. V shed 5 bases and J 1 base; nucleotides not matched to a gene: 7. In germline, CDR1 is SGHAT, CDR2 FQDESV (reference sequence). The CDR3 DNA is TGTGCCAGCAGCCCCAGGGACAGAGAGAACACCGGGGAGCTGTTTTTT. Encoded protein: CASSPRDRENTGELFF. Full variable domain (missing parts from reference TRBV11-1 and TRBJ2-2): EAEVAQSPRYKITEKSQAVAFWCDPISGHATLYWYRQILGQGPELLVQFQDESVVDDSQLPKDRFSAERLKGVDSTLKIQPAELGDSAMYLCASSPRDRENTGELFFGEGSRLTVL.

A word on this clonotype: The junction does not match germline at one end; this may be a read error. This rearrangement joins TRBV11-2 to TRBJ2-3; the D call may be TRBD1 or TRBD2 (6 bases each). Germline CDR1 SGHAT, CDR2 FQNNGV. This CDR3 region has 17 residues. The CDR3 nucleotides read TGTGCCGGCAGCTTAGGGGGGCCAACGTACACGTCAGATACGCAGTATTTT. Residues: CAGSLGGPTYTSDTQYF.

Remarks on this clonotype: As the CDR3 is not closed by the conserved phenylalanine or tryptophan, this likely results from a read error. The V gene is TRBV28, the J gene TRBJ2-7; possible D gene TRBD2, 5 bases. This CDR3 contains 12 residues. Deletions cut 3 bases from V and 9 bases from J, with 12 bases between. Germline CDR1 is MDHEN and CDR2 is SYDVKM. The DNA of the CDR3 is TGTGCCAGCAGTTTTGACCCGCGGGTGCAGTACTAC. Residues: CASSFDPRVQYY.

This clonotype was seen only a few times. J is TRBJ1-1 and V is TRBV7-9; tentatively, D is TRBD1 (5 bases). This CDR3 spans 15 amino acids. Trimming removed 5 bases at V and 4 bases at J, with 17 bases between. Germline V gene lookup returns CDR1 SEHNR and CDR2 FQNEAQ (reference sequence). This chain's CDR3 is CASSPRGRTGTEAFF. The CDR3 region has the DNA TGTGCCAGCAGCCCAAGGGGACGTACGGGCACTGAAGCTTTCTTT.

As to this clonotype: A single base separates this from a much larger clone, so it may be a read error. The CDR3 protein is CASSLLGRAQETQYF. Written as DNA, the CDR3 is TGCGCCAGCAGCTTGTTGGGGAGAGCACAAGAGACCCAGTACTTC. The chain recombines TRBV5-1 with TRBJ2-5; D possibly corresponds to TRBD2 (5 bases). Trimming took off 1 base at V and 2 bases at J, with 12 bases between the two ends. Per the germline V gene, CDR1 is SGHRS and CDR2 is YFSETQ. CDR3 length equals 15 residues.

This clonotype was detected many times. The rearrangement joins TRBV4-2 to TRBJ2-4; tentatively, D is TRBD2 (6 bases). This CDR3 spans 16 amino acids. CDR1 is LGHNA, CDR2 YNFKEQ, per germline. Trimming shortened V by 1 base and J by 0 bases, and 10 bases separated the two germline ends. CDR3 sequence reads: CASSQVVGGAKNIQYF. DNA for the CDR3: TGTGCCAGCAGCCAAGTGGTCGGGGGAGCCAAAAACATTCAGTACTTC.

Worth noting for this clonotype: A much more abundant neighbour one base away suggests this may be a read error. The J gene is TRBJ2-2, the V gene TRBV6-1, with 8 bases matching TRBD2. The CDR3 extends over 14 amino acids. The germline V gene has CDR1 MNHNS and CDR2 SASEGT. The CDR3 DNA is TGTGCCAGAAGTGACGGGAGGGCCACCGGGGAGCTGTTTTTT. Translating gives CARSDGRATGELFF.

For this clonotype: One end of the junction varies from germline; a read error may be responsible. The rearrangement joins TRBV5-1 to TRBJ2-5; 14 bases line up with TRBD2. The CDR3 runs to 16 residues. CDR1 and CDR2 (germline): SGHRS, YFSETQ. This CDR3 is CASSPQGTSGSEIQYF. The DNA for the CDR3 is TGCGCCAGCAGCCCCCAGGGGACTAGCGGGAGTGAGATCCAGTACTTC.

This clonotype was observed a few times. The chain uses TRBV12-3 or TRBV12-4 and TRBJ2-6; 9 bases are a match to TRBD1. V lost 5 bases to trimming and J lost 0 bases; unmatched junction nucleotides: 8. The CDR3 contains 18 residues. The CDR3 loop reads CASSPWTGATSGANVLTF. DNA for the CDR3: TGTGCCAGCAGTCCATGGACAGGGGCCACCTCTGGGGCCAACGTCCTGACTTTC.

The chain combines TRBV11-2 with TRBJ2-7; 7 positions match TRBD2. Per the germline V gene, CDR1 is SGHAT and CDR2 is FQNNGV. Trimming took 1 base from V and 7 from J; bases not matched to a gene: 19. This CDR3 has 18 amino acids. The CDR3 is CASSLAGQVAGTAGEQYF. The CDR3 nucleotides read TGTGCCAGCAGCTTAGCGGGTCAGGTAGCGGGCACAGCGGGGGAGCAGTACTTC.

Regarding this clonotype: This likely comes from a read error, as the CDR3 has no conserved phenylalanine or tryptophan at its end. The rearrangement joins TRBV10-2 to TRBJ2-7, with 7 nucleotides matching TRBD1. The CDR3 spans 15 residues. Trimming took 10 bases from V and 5 from J; bases not matched to a gene: 17. CDR1 is WSHSY, CDR2 SAAADI, per germline. CDR3 coding DNA: TGCGCCACCAGGACCCGACAGGGAGTCCTCGACGAGCAGTACCTC. Translation gives CATRTRQGVLDEQYL.

Turning to this clonotype: At one end, the junction sequence differs from germline, possibly due to a read error. This sequence joins TRBV6-6 and TRBJ1-5; D uncertain. The CDR3 is made up of 15 amino acids. From germline, CDR1 is MNHNY and CDR2 SVGAGI (reference sequence). The CDR3, as DNA: TGTGCTAGCAGTTACCAGGCCGGGGGCAATCAGCCCCAGCATTTT. Translating it yields CASSYQAGGNQPQHF.

Of note for this clonotype: One end of the junction is discordant with germline, which a read error may explain. The V and J genes are TRBV29-1 and TRBJ1-4; tentatively, D is TRBD1 (5 bases). Germline CDR1 SQVTM, CDR2 ANQGSEA. The CDR3 spans 14 residues. The CDR3 DNA reads as TGCAGCGTTGTAGGAGCTGCGGGGGATGGAAAACTCTTTTTT. Amino acids: CSVVGAAGDGKLFF.

Concerning this clonotype itself: One end of the junction fails to match germline, which may point to a read error. The J gene is TRBJ2-3, the V gene TRBV11-3; no firm D call. CDR3 length equals 16 residues. CDR1 is SGHNT, CDR2 YENEEA, per germline. Here the CDR3 reads CASSPRHGSSTDMQYF. The CDR3 DNA reads TGTGCCAGCAGCCCCCGACATGGGTCAAGTACAGATATGCAGTATTTT.